One and the same sample provided the 24 T cell receptor beta chains below, sequenced in a study of T-cell memory formation after mild COVID-19. TCRdb reanalysed the 5' RACE reads using MiXCR and keeps one entry per CDR3 protein. The sample records 200,000 to 250,000 distinct CDR3 sequences, roughly 9.4% being singletons. Sequencing was carried out using PBMCs or a T cell subset sorted from them (not recorded which). All receptors derive from a man aged 18 to 29 who had mild COVID-19 (a few samples of this study predate the infection). Cell type and time point are not known.

V usage is TRBV3-1 and J usage is TRBJ1-2; possibly TRBD1 for D (6 bases). The CDR3 contains 15 residues. Trimming removed 3 bases from V and 2 bases from J, with 13 bases in between. Germline CDR1 reads LGHDT; CDR2 reads YNNKEL (reference sequence). CDR3 in DNA: TGTGCCAGCAGCCAGACCGGGACATCGAACTATGGCTACACCTTC. Protein sequence: CASSQTGTSNYGYTF.

This clonotype was counted a few times. The chain employs TRBV4-1 and TRBJ2-2, with 9 bases identical to TRBD2. V dropped 3 bases and J dropped 7; count of bases not matched to a gene: 9. Germline V CDR1 and CDR2: MGHRA, YSYEKL. The CDR3 runs 16 residues. The CDR3 region has the DNA TGCGCCAGCAGCCAGTTGCGGGGGGGTGATATCGGGGAGCTGTTTTTT. It codes for CASSQLRGGDIGELFF.

V is TRBV5-1 and J is TRBJ2-1; tentative D call: TRBD1 (6 bases). CDR3 size: 15 residues. Germline V gives CDR1 SGHRS, CDR2 YFSETQ. V lost 1 base and J 0 bases, leaving 8 bases between the germline ends. The CDR3, as DNA: TGCGCCAGCAGCTTGAGGGGGAACTCCTACAATGAGCAGTTCTTC. This codes for CASSLRGNSYNEQFF.

In the case of this clonotype: A junction end diverges from the germline sequence, so it may reflect a read error. The chain combines TRBV10-3 with TRBJ1-6; 7 bases are shared with TRBD1. The CDR3 is 16 residues long. Germline CDR1 and CDR2: ENHRY and SYGVKD. In nucleotides, the CDR3 is TGTGCCATCAGTGAGTCGCCGACAGGGTCTAGTTCACCCCTCAACTTT. It encodes CAISESPTGSSSPLNF.

This clonotype was detected ten times or more. The rearrangement joins TRBV12-3 or TRBV12-4 to TRBJ2-7; 9 bases line up with TRBD2. V gave up 5 bases and J gave up 5 bases; unmatched junction bases: 4. The CDR3 extends over 13 amino acids. The CDR3 loop is CASSPGTSHEQYF. The DNA for the CDR3 is TGTGCCAGCAGTCCCGGGACTAGCCACGAGCAGTACTTC.

V gene TRBV28 combines with J gene TRBJ2-1; 8 bases are a match to TRBD1. Germline V lookup: CDR1 MDHEN, CDR2 SYDVKM. The CDR3 is made up of 15 amino acids. Unmatched junction bases numbered 7, after V lost 5 bases and J lost 4 bases. CDR3 nucleotides: TGTGCCAGCAGTCCACCGGACAGGGAATACAATGAGCAGTTCTTC. Protein product: CASSPPDREYNEQFF. Complete variable domain (other parts from reference TRBV28 and TRBJ2-1): DVKVTQSSRYLVKRTGEKVFLECVQDMDHENMFWYRQDPGLGLRLIYFSYDVKMKEKGDIPEGYSVSREKKERFSLILESASTNQTSMYLCASSPPDREYNEQFFGPGTRLTVL.

The V gene is TRBV12-3 or TRBV12-4, the J gene TRBJ2-5; 8 nucleotides line up with TRBD2. V trimming: 5 bases; J trimming: 5 bases; junction bases outside the gene matches: 7. The CDR3 loop spans 14 amino acids. The DNA for the CDR3 is TGTGCCAGCAGTCCTGATCCGGGGGGGGAGACCCAGTACTTC. It specifies CASSPDPGGETQYF.

The sample holds one count of this clonotype. Here the CDR3 omits its conserved ending phenylalanine or tryptophan, so a read error is the likely source. The genes are TRBV10-3 and TRBJ2-7; 7 bases line up with TRBD1. Germline trimming cut 4 bases from V and 6 bases from J; bases unmatched to any gene: 0. This CDR3 has 11 amino acids. CDR1 ENHRY and CDR2 SYGVKD come from the germline V gene. The CDR3 loop reads CAISGQGEQYL. As DNA, the CDR3 is TGTGCCATCAGTGGACAGGGCGAGCAGTACCTC.

This clonotype occurred a few times. J is TRBJ1-5 and V is TRBV4-1; D possibly corresponds to TRBD1 (6 bases). The CDR3 spans 15 residues. Trimming removed 4 bases from V and 1 base from J, with 11 bases in between. Looked up from germline, CDR1 is MGHRA and CDR2 is YSYEKL. The CDR3 DNA reads TGCGCCAGCAGCCGTTTCAGGGGAAGCAATCAGCCCCAGCATTTT. The encoded protein is CASSRFRGSNQPQHF.

V usage is TRBV20-1 and J usage is TRBJ2-7, with D perhaps TRBD1 (5 bases). V was pared by 6 bases and J by 7 bases, with 13 bases between. Germline lookup yields CDR1 DFQATT and CDR2 SNEGSKA (reference sequence). The CDR3 totals 11 residues. In DNA form, the CDR3 reads TGCAGTGCGACGACCAAGGGGGAGCAGTACTTC. It translates to CSATTKGEQYF.

Many counts were recorded for this clonotype. The rearrangement links TRBV4-1 to TRBJ2-1, with TRBD2 matching 12 bases. CDR1 is MGHRA and CDR2 is YSYEKL in the germline V gene. Trimming at V came to 1 base and at J to 4 bases, leaving 5 bases not matched to a gene. The CDR3 spans 17 residues. The CDR3 sequence is CASSQVASGGAYNEQFF. The CDR3 bases are TGCGCCAGCAGCCAAGTTGCTAGCGGGGGGGCTTACAATGAGCAGTTCTTC.

In this sample, this clonotype turned up a few times. The CDR3 is CASSEYRLAGGNEQFF. The DNA of the CDR3 is TGTGCCAGCAGTGAATACCGGCTAGCGGGGGGCAATGAGCAGTTCTTC. The chain has TRBV2 and TRBJ2-1, with TRBD2 matching 11 bases. Germline V CDR1 and CDR2: SNHLY, FYNNEI. This CDR3 is 16 amino acids long. V lost 2 bases to trimming and J lost 6 bases; unmatched junction nucleotides: 6.

V usage is TRBV10-3 and J usage is TRBJ2-5; 8 bases line up with TRBD2. This CDR3 is built from 14 residues. In germline, CDR1 is ENHRY, CDR2 SYGVKD. V shed 5 bases and J 4 bases; nucleotides not matched to a gene: 6. The CDR3 region is CAISNTAGGETQYF. The CDR3 DNA reads TGTGCCATCAGTAACACCGCGGGGGGAGAGACCCAGTACTTC.

The chain links TRBV15 to TRBJ2-7, with TRBD1 matching 10 bases. Germline V gene data show CDR1 as LNHNV and CDR2 as YYDKDF (reference sequence). J lost 6 bases, V lost 7 bases, and 9 bases had no gene match. The CDR3 is 14 amino acids. CDR3 in DNA: TGTGCCACCACCCCCGGGACAGGGGTAGGCGAGCAGTACGTC. It encodes CATTPGTGVGEQYV.

This clonotype was seen more than once but under ten times. This chain joins TRBV6-1 and TRBJ1-2; TRBD1 might be the D (5 bases). From germline, CDR1 is MNHNS and CDR2 SASEGT. The CDR3 runs to 12 residues. Trimming stripped 4 bases from V and 4 bases from J, with 7 bases between. The CDR3 sequence: CASSVDIYGYTF. The CDR3 nucleotides are TGTGCCAGCAGTGTGGACATCTATGGCTACACCTTC.

This clonotype was observed at least ten times. The CDR3 loop is CASSYERQTPFQYF. The CDR3 bases are TGTGCCAGCAGTTACGAAAGACAGACCCCGTTCCAGTACTTC. This sequence joins TRBV6-5 and TRBJ2-5, with a possible D match to TRBD1 (5 bases). V was trimmed by 2 bases and J by 10 bases, leaving 17 bases between them. This CDR3 region has 14 residues. Germline V gives CDR1 MNHEY, CDR2 SVGAGI.

CDR3 region: CASSRQGSTGELFF. As DNA, the CDR3 is TGTGCCAGTAGTCGACAGGGGAGCACCGGGGAGCTGTTTTTT. The V and J genes are TRBV19 and TRBJ2-2; 8 positions match TRBD1. From germline, CDR1 is LNHDA and CDR2 SQIVND (reference sequence). The CDR3 loop spans 14 amino acids. The V segment lost 5 bases and the J segment 4 bases; nucleotides outside the gene matches: 3.

The CDR3 loop reads CASSPGLAYSYEQYF. For the CDR3, the DNA is TGTGCCAGCAGTCCGGGACTAGCGTACTCCTACGAGCAGTACTTC. V gene TRBV12-3 or TRBV12-4 combines with J gene TRBJ2-7; 10 positions agree with TRBD2. The ends lost 5 bases at V and 0 bases at J; junction bases unmatched: 4. This CDR3 spans 15 amino acids.

In this sample, this clonotype turned up a few times. The chain joins TRBV4-3 to TRBJ2-3; D not certain. Germline CDR1 reads LGHNA; CDR2 reads YSLEER. The CDR3 has 16 amino acids. Trimming shortened V by 1 base and J by 4 bases, and 15 bases separated the two germline ends. CDR3 in amino acids: CASSQGSRVPADTQYF. CDR3 in DNA: TGCGCCAGCAGCCAAGGATCAAGGGTCCCAGCAGATACGCAGTATTTT.

The sample holds a few counts of this clonotype. The rearrangement uses TRBV14 and TRBJ1-4; no clear D gene. Looked up from germline, CDR1 is SGHDN and CDR2 is FVKESK. CDR3 size: 14 residues. Trimming left V 4 bases short and J 2 bases short, with 8 bases between. The CDR3 loop reads CASSPRATNEKLFF. The CDR3 DNA reads TGTGCCAGCAGCCCCCGGGCTACTAATGAAAAACTGTTTTTT.

The chain couples TRBV7-6 to TRBJ2-3, with a tentative D call TRBD2 (6 bases). The V and J ends lost 3 bases and 6 bases respectively, with 10 bases between them. The CDR3 extends over 13 amino acids. Germline V CDR1 and CDR2: SGHVS, FNYEAQ. The CDR3 is CASSFRSGDTQYF. The DNA of the CDR3 is TGTGCCAGCAGCTTCCGGAGCGGGGATACGCAGTATTTT.

This clonotype was seen ten or more times. The V call is TRBV4-1, the J call TRBJ1-1; D uncertain. The germline gives CDR1 MGHRA, CDR2 YSYEKL. Trimming stripped 5 bases from V and 1 base from J, with 8 bases between. The CDR3 sequence is 13 residues long. This CDR3 is CASSLKENTEAFF. The CDR3 DNA is TGCGCCAGCAGCTTAAAGGAGAACACTGAAGCTTTCTTT.

The V gene is TRBV4-1, the J gene TRBJ2-5; D unclear. With 4 bases removed from V and 2 bases from J, the gap between germline ends came to 11 bases. The CDR3 extends over 14 amino acids. Germline CDR1 and CDR2: MGHRA and YSYEKL. CDR3 sequence reads: CASSLTVKQETQYF. DNA for the CDR3: TGCGCCAGCAGCCTGACGGTGAAGCAAGAGACCCAGTACTTC.

The CDR3 coding sequence is TGTGCCAGCAGCTCCTCCCGTCGGATGGGTACTAATGAAAAACTGTTTTTT. This encodes CASSSSRRMGTNEKLFF. V usage is TRBV5-6 and J usage is TRBJ1-4; the D is unclear. V dropped 3 bases and J dropped 2 bases, with 17 bases sitting between them. Germline loops: CDR1 SGHDT, CDR2 YYEEEE. The CDR3 runs to 17 residues.